This T cell receptor beta chain was sequenced for a study of cytotoxic CD8 clonotypes in ibrutinib-treated CLL. This CDR3 comprises 15 residues. V was clipped by 4 bases and J by 2 bases, with 14 bases between them. Germline V gene lookup returns CDR1 SGHRS and CDR2 YFSETQ. Clones were sequenced by immunoSEQ multiplex PCR, and TCRdb holds only the in-frame ones, with some missing. The sample gives 250,000 or so clones, 70% of which show up once; 15% to 17% is in the top ten. As to this clone: The antigen is not known.

General study results and limits: Baseline clonality, above age-matched healthy donor levels, tracked circulating CD8+ T-cell counts. Clonality increased with ibrutinib response but returned toward baseline at progression.

This TCR was recovered from a human donor with chronic lymphocytic leukemia. The rearrangement links TRBV5-1 to TRBJ2-3, with D uncertain. Sequenced here: PBMCs, sampled after 24 months of ibrutinib treatment. As DNA, the CDR3 is TGCGCCAGCAGCCTTTCAGTGTCTTTCACAGATACGCAGTATTTT. This gives the protein CASSLSVSFTDTQYF. The full variable domain, with the rest looked up from reference TRBV5-1 and TRBJ2-3, is KAGVTQTPRYLIKTRGQQVTLSCSPISGHRSVSWYQQTPGQGLQFLFEYFSETQRNKGNFPGRFSGRQFSNSRSEMNVSTLELGDSALYLCASSLSVSFTDTQYFGPGTRLTVL.